The following is a T cell receptor beta chain sequence with its context. Its antigen is as yet unknown. The J segment lost 9 bases and the V segment lost 5 bases, leaving 7 bases of the junction unmatched. Germline CDR1 SGHVS, CDR2 FQNEAQ. The CDR3 consists of 13 residues. The data stem from a study of T cell responses to AZD1222 COVID-19 vaccine. Study summary: Both about-4-week and about-12-week second-dose recipients were combined.

The study, taken as a whole, reports: Donor demographics were predominantly white British with a female majority; clonal diversity may be underestimated.

Clones were sequenced by immunoSEQ multiplex PCR, and TCRdb holds only the in-frame ones, with some missing. The sample carries around 190,000 clones, 88% recorded once. The chain couples TRBV7-8 to TRBJ2-1; 7 bases line up with TRBD2. Here the sequenced sample was peripheral blood, taken on day 0 of AZD1222 vaccination. The receptor was isolated from an adult in good health. This CDR3 reads CASSPRGGGEQFF. CDR3 sequence (DNA): TGTGCCAGCAGCCCTCGGGGCGGGGGTGAGCAGTTCTTC.